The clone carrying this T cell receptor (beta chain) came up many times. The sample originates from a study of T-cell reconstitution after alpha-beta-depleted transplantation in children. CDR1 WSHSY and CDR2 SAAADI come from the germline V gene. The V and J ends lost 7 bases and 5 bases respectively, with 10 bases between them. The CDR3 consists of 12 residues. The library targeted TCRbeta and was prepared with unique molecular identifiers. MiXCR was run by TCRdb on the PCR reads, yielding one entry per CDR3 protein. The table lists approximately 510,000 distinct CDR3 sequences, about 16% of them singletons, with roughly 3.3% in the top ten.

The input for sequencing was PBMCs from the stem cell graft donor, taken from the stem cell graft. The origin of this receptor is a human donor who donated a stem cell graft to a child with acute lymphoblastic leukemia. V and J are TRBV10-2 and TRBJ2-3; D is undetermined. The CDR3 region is CASTHRGDTQYF. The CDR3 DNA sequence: TGCGCCAGCACCCATAGAGGAGATACGCAGTATTTT.